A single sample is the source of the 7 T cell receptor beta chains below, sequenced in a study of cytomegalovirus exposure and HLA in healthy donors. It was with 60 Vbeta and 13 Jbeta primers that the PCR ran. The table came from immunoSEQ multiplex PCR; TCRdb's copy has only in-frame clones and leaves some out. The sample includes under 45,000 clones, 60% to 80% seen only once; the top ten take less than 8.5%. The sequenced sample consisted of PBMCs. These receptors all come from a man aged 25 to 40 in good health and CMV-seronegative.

The CDR3 reads CASSGYRVYEAFF. Written as DNA, the CDR3 is TGTGCCAGCAGCGGGTACAGGGTTTATGAAGCTTTCTTT. J is TRBJ1-1 and V is TRBV9; possible D gene TRBD1, 6 bases. This CDR3 is 13 amino acids long. Trimming shortened V by 3 bases and J by 7 bases, and 13 bases separated the two germline ends. Germline CDR1 reads SGDLS; CDR2 reads YYNGEE. The full variable domain, its missing parts supplied by reference TRBV9 and TRBJ1-1, is DSGVTQTPKHLITATGQRVTLRCSPRSGDLSVYWYQQSLDQGLQFLIQYYNGEERAKGNILERFSAQQFPDLHSELNLSSLELGDSALYFCASSGYRVYEAFFGQGTRLTVV.

The CDR3: CAWTGNRERTDTQYF. CDR3 DNA sequence: TGTGCCTGGACCGGAAACAGGGAACGCACAGATACGCAGTATTTT. The chain combines TRBV30 with TRBJ2-3, with a weak D call TRBD1 (6 bases). The CDR3 spans 15 residues. V dropped 4 bases and J dropped 1 base, with 15 bases sitting between them. Germline V CDR1 and CDR2: GTSNPN, SVGIG (reference sequence).

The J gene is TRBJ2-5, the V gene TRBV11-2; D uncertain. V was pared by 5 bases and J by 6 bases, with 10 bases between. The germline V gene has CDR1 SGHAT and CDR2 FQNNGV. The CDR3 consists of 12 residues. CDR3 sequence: CASSPGSKTQYF. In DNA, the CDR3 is TGTGCCAGCAGCCCCGGTTCTAAGACCCAGTACTTC.

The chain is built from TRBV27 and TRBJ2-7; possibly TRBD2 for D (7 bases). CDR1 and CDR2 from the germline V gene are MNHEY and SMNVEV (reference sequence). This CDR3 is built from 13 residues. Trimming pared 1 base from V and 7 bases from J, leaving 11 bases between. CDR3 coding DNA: TGTGCCAGCAGTTTATGGGGGGGGCGGGAGCAGTACTTC. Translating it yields CASSLWGGREQYF.

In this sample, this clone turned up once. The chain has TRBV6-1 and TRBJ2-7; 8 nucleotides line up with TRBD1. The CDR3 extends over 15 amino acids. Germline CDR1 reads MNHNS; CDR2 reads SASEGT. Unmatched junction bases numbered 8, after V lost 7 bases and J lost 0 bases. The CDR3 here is CASISSGGASYEQYF. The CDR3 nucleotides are TGTGCCAGCATTAGCTCAGGGGGCGCCTCCTACGAGCAGTACTTC.

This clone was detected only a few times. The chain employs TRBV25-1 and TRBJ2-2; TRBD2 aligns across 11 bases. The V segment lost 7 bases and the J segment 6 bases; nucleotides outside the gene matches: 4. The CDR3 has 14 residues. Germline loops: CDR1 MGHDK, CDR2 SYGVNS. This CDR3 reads CASNSGGEAGELFF. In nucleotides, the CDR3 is TGTGCCAGCAATAGCGGGGGGGAGGCCGGGGAGCTGTTTTTT. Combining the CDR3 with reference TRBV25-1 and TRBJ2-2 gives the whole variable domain EADIYQTPRYLVIGTGKKITLECSQTMGHDKMYWYQQDPGMELHLIHYSYGVNSTEKGDLSSESTVSRIRTEHFPLTLESARPSHTSQYLCASNSGGEAGELFFGEGSRLTVL.

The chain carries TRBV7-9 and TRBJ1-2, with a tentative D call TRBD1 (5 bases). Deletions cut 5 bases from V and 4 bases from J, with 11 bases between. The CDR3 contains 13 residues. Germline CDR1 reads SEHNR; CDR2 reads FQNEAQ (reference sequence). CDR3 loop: CASSHGGGYGYTF. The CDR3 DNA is TGTGCCAGCAGCCATGGGGGGGGCTATGGCTACACCTTC.